This T cell receptor (beta chain) stems from a study of type 1 regulatory T cells (dated by TCRdb to about 2021). Background on the whole study: The study characterized an in vitro protocol that generated a Tr1-enriched, alloantigen-specific CD4 T cell product named T-allo10. T-allo10 was being tested clinically in patients with hematological malignancies who were undergoing allogeneic hematopoietic stem cell transplantation. Overall results and qualifications from the work: Tr1 cells showed a more restricted TCR repertoire than non-Tr1 cells, which the study interpreted as alloantigen-induced clonal expansion.

This clonotype was observed at least ten times. No antigen is known for it. No qualities accompany the bases; no much larger clone lies one base away. TCRdb names Illumina MiSeq as the instrument used. TCRdb ran its own pipeline on the public reads, namely fastp trimming at Q25 and MiXCR clone calling, and kept in-frame beta chains. Each record represents a unique CDR3 protein, reported with the most common genes and DNA among its rows. The sample table lists approximately 42,000 distinct CDR3 sequences, 9.5% to 15% of them with a count of one. The top ten hold approximately 8% of the sample. The germline V gene (reference sequence) yields MNHNY for CDR1 and SVGAGI for CDR2. Including cysteine and phenylalanine, the CDR3 has 14 amino acids. The retained sequence is limited to the CDR3, 42 bases, with the frame set at the first base. After removal of 7 bases from V and 3 bases from J, the junction retains 8 bases not matched to a gene.

The TCR originated in a human donor in good health. Sequenced material: cultured non-Tr1 T cells, either the whole culture or a sorted T cell fraction (not recorded which). The cell subset or site label on this specimen signifies: non-Tr1 population from the T-allo10 product. Recombination linked TRBV6-6 to TRBJ2-7, with 8 bases aligning to TRBD2. This receptor carries the CDR3 CASTTGGGGYEQYF. DNA sequence: TGTGCCAGCACCACGGGGGGGGGCGGCTACGAGCAGTACTTC.